Below are 23 T cell receptor beta chains sequenced from a single sample in a study of shared clonotypes between healthy human individuals. Sequenced by immunoSEQ multiplex PCR; TCRdb stores in-frame clones only, minus some. Among over 95,000 clones listed, around 68% were seen once. Sequenced material: memory CD8+ T cells sorted from blood. Subset indicated: CD45RO+ cells pooled with CCR7-negative TemRA cells. These receptors all stem from a woman aged 25 to 45 in good health.

This rearrangement joins TRBV4-2 to TRBJ2-5; 11 nucleotides align to TRBD2. The better agreement between TRBJ2-7 and the DNA end casts doubt on the J call. Looked up from germline, CDR1 is LGHNA and CDR2 is YNFKEQ. This CDR3 has 15 amino acids. In nucleotides, the CDR3 is TGTGCCAGCAGCCAAGAACTAGCGGGAGCCTACGAGCAGTACTTC. This sequence encodes CASSQELAGAYEQYF.

This clone was seen a single time. This rearrangement joins TRBV19 to TRBJ1-5, with D possibly matching TRBD1 (5 bases). Trimming removed 3 bases at V and 4 bases at J, with 16 bases between. CDR3 size: 16 residues. CDR1 and CDR2 from the germline V gene are LNHDA and SQIVND (reference sequence). CDR3 DNA sequence: TGTGCCAGTAGTATTCGAAAGGGAAAGGGGAATCAGCCCCAGCATTTT. This sequence encodes CASSIRKGKGNQPQHF.

The genes are TRBV30 and TRBJ2-1, with D unresolved. CDR1 GTSNPN and CDR2 SVGIG come from the germline V gene (reference sequence). This CDR3 comprises 14 residues. V lost 0 bases and J lost 4, with 10 bases in between. CDR3 loop: CAWSVRVRYNEQFF. In nucleotides, the CDR3 is TGTGCCTGGAGTGTACGTGTCCGTTACAATGAGCAGTTCTTC. The entire variable domain, with the rest obtained from reference TRBV30 and TRBJ2-1, is as follows: SQTIHQWPATLVQPVGSPLSLECTVEGTSNPNLYWYRQAAGRGLQLLFYSVGIGQISSEVPQNLSASRPQDRQFILSSKKLLLSDSGFYLCAWSVRVRYNEQFFGPGTRLTVL.

This clone was seen a single time. V and J are TRBV5-1 and TRBJ2-7; D not resolved. The CDR3 runs 14 residues. V lost 4 bases, J lost 5 bases, and 16 bases lay in between. Germline V lookup: CDR1 SGHRS, CDR2 YFSETQ. Written as DNA, the CDR3 is TGCGCCAGCAGCACCATGTTCGGGTTCCACGAGCAGTACTTC. Amino acids: CASSTMFGFHEQYF.

The V call is TRBV2, the J call TRBJ2-5; TRBD2 agrees at 13 bases. The CDR3 runs 14 residues. The trim removed 9 bases at V and 5 bases at J, leaving 6 bases unmatched. CDR1 SNHLY and CDR2 FYNNEI come from the germline V gene. The CDR3 is CASKGLAGPETQYF. The CDR3 DNA sequence: TGTGCCAGTAAGGGACTAGCGGGACCCGAGACCCAGTACTTC. Complete variable domain (other parts from reference TRBV2 and TRBJ2-5): EPEVTQTPSHQVTQMGQEVILRCVPISNHLYFYWYRQILGQKVEFLVSFYNNEISEKSEIFDDQFSVERPDGSNFTLKIRSTKLEDSAMYFCASKGLAGPETQYFGPGTRLLVL.

The rearrangement links TRBV10-2 to TRBJ2-3, with 10 bases lining up with TRBD2. V trimming: 3 bases; J trimming: 8 bases; junction bases outside the gene matches: 5. CDR1 is WSHSY, CDR2 SAAADI, per germline. The CDR3 has 14 amino acids. CDR3 coding DNA: TGCGCCAGCAGTGAAGCGGGAGGGTCGGCTACGCAGTATTTT. This codes for CASSEAGGSATQYF.

This chain joins TRBV29-1 and TRBJ1-1; 9 bases align to TRBD1. This CDR3 spans 14 amino acids. V trimming: 1 base; J trimming: 6 bases; junction bases outside the gene matches: 6. Germline CDR1 reads SQVTM; CDR2 reads ANQGSEA. The CDR3 DNA sequence: TGCAGCGTTGAAGGGGGGACAGGGAGCGCTGAAGCTTTCTTT. Amino acids: CSVEGGTGSAEAFF.

This sequence joins TRBV7-9 and TRBJ1-1; no firm D call. The germline V gene has CDR1 SEHNR and CDR2 FQNEAQ (reference sequence). CDR3 size: 12 residues. Trimming left V 2 bases short and J 7 bases short, with 8 bases between. The CDR3 nucleotides are TGTGCCAGCAGCTTATTACCCCTTGAAGCTTTCTTT. Translated: CASSLLPLEAFF.

The chain links TRBV28 to TRBJ2-7; 8 bases align to TRBD1. CDR3 length: 14 amino acids. The V segment lost 5 bases and the J segment 4 bases; nucleotides outside the gene matches: 7. In germline, CDR1 is MDHEN, CDR2 SYDVKM. The CDR3 region has the DNA TGTGCCAGCAGTCCAAGGGACAGGTTTTACGAGCAGTACTTC. This codes for CASSPRDRFYEQYF.

The chain recombines TRBV6-4 with TRBJ2-2, with TRBD1 matching 8 bases. Germline lookup yields CDR1 MRHNA and CDR2 SNTAGT. The V and J ends lost 3 bases and 4 bases, in that order; junction bases with no gene match: 7. The CDR3 runs 16 residues. CDR3 DNA sequence: TGTGCCAGCAGTGATTCAGCGGACAGGGCCACCGGGGAGCTGTTTTTT. It yields the protein CASSDSADRATGELFF.

A few counts support this clone. The gene calls are TRBV5-5 and TRBJ1-4; D is unresolved. Germline lookup yields CDR1 SGHKS and CDR2 YYEKEE (reference sequence). Trimming shortened V by 4 bases and J by 5 bases, and 15 bases separated the two germline ends. The CDR3 covers 15 residues. The CDR3, as DNA: TGTGCCAGCAGCCCTATTTACGCTGAAAATGAAAAACTGTTTTTT. This sequence encodes CASSPIYAENEKLFF. The entire variable domain, with the rest obtained from reference TRBV5-5 and TRBJ1-4, is as follows: DAGVTQSPTHLIKTRGQQVTLRCSPISGHKSVSWYQQVLGQGPQFIFQYYEKEERGRGNFPDRFSARQFPNYSSELNVNALLLGDSALYLCASSPIYAENEKLFFGSGTQLSVL.

The rearrangement uses TRBV5-1 and TRBJ1-1; possibly TRBD1 for D (6 bases). V shed 4 bases and J shed 4 bases, with 14 bases lying between them. The CDR3 runs to 14 residues. Germline CDR1 SGHRS, CDR2 YFSETQ. CDR3 protein: CASSLGGVSTEAFF. Written as DNA, the CDR3 is TGCGCCAGCAGCCTAGGGGGAGTTAGCACTGAAGCTTTCTTT.

This chain connects TRBV4-1 to TRBJ1-1; TRBD1 matches at 7 bases. Germline-derived CDR1 and CDR2 are MGHRA and YSYEKL. CDR3 length: 14 amino acids. The V segment lost 6 bases and the J segment 1 base; nucleotides outside the gene matches: 5. The CDR3 loop reads CASRWTGENTEAFF. Here the CDR3 DNA reads TGCGCCAGCAGATGGACAGGAGAGAACACTGAAGCTTTCTTT.

CDR3 DNA: TGCGCCAGCAGCTTGGTTCCGGGGGCGAACACTGAAGCTTTCTTT. It specifies CASSLVPGANTEAFF. The rearrangement uses TRBV5-1 and TRBJ1-1, with D perhaps TRBD1 (6 bases). Germline-derived CDR1 and CDR2 are SGHRS and YFSETQ. The CDR3 runs to 15 residues. Trimming took 0 bases from V and 1 from J, leaving 10 bases between them.

The chain employs TRBV13 and TRBJ2-1; D may be TRBD1 (6 bases). V was shortened by 6 bases and J by 4 bases, with 16 bases between the two germline ends. CDR3 length: 15 amino acids. Per the germline V gene, CDR1 is PRHDT and CDR2 is FYEKMQ (reference sequence). This CDR3 reads CASRGGEAQYNEQFF. In nucleotides, the CDR3 is TGTGCCAGCAGAGGGGGTGAAGCGCAGTACAATGAGCAGTTCTTC.

About this clone itself: This likely stems from a read error, as it lies one base from a far larger clone. This CDR3 reads CAISDSVAYNEQFF. The DNA of the CDR3 is TGTGCCATCAGTGATAGCGTGGCATACAATGAGCAGTTCTTC. This rearrangement joins TRBV10-3 to TRBJ2-1, with D possibly TRBD2 on 5 matching bases. This CDR3 spans 14 amino acids. The germline V and J ends were trimmed by 3 bases and 4 bases, with 10 bases remaining between them. Germline V gene sequence: CDR1 ENHRY, CDR2 SYGVKD.

This rearrangement joins TRBV18 to TRBJ2-5; either TRBD1 or TRBD2 may supply D (5 bases each). The CDR3 length is 13 residues. V was cut by 5 bases and J by 7 bases, with 14 bases left in between. In germline, CDR1 is KGHSH, CDR2 LQKENI. CDR3 sequence: CASSNRDLRTQYF. As DNA, the CDR3 is TGTGCCAGCTCAAACCGGGACCTGCGGACCCAGTACTTC.

The rearrangement joins TRBV7-9 to TRBJ2-3; D might be TRBD2 (6 bases). The V end was cut by 3 bases, the J end by 2 bases, with 15 bases between. Germline assignment: CDR1 SEHNR and CDR2 FQNEAQ (reference sequence). The CDR3 spans 16 residues. The CDR3 DNA reads as TGTGCCAGCAGCTTGCCGTTGCGGGACCCCACAGATACGCAGTATTTT. It specifies CASSLPLRDPTDTQYF.

This clone appeared many times. The sample holds other DNA sequences that translate to the same CDR3. The chain couples TRBV29-1 to TRBJ2-1; 14 positions agree with TRBD2. The ends lost 6 bases at V and 6 bases at J; junction bases unmatched: 10. The V gene's germline CDR1 is SQVTM and CDR2 ANQGSEA. CDR3 length equals 16 residues. The CDR3 spells CSVNGLAGGGGNEQFF. The CDR3 nucleotides read TGCAGCGTGAACGGACTAGCGGGAGGTGGGGGCAATGAGCAGTTCTTC.

The chain is built from TRBV5-1 and TRBJ2-3; D possibly matches TRBD1 or TRBD2 (7 bases each). CDR3 length: 15 amino acids. In germline, CDR1 is SGHRS, CDR2 YFSETQ. V was clipped by 6 bases and J by 0 bases, with 14 bases between them. CDR3 nucleotides: TGCGCCAGCAAAAGCGGGACAGTTAGCACAGATACGCAGTATTTT. It encodes CASKSGTVSTDTQYF. The full variable domain, in which reference TRBV5-1 and TRBJ2-3 provide the parts outside the CDR3, is KAGVTQTPRYLIKTRGQQVTLSCSPISGHRSVSWYQQTPGQGLQFLFEYFSETQRNKGNFPGRFSGRQFSNSRSEMNVSTLELGDSALYLCASKSGTVSTDTQYFGPGTRLTVL.

By sample fraction, this clone is medium-sized (0.01 to 0.1%). V gene TRBV2 combines with J gene TRBJ2-1; 8 bases align to TRBD1. V lost 2 bases, J lost 6 bases, and 9 bases stayed unmatched. This CDR3 is 16 amino acids long. Germline CDR1 is SNHLY and CDR2 is FYNNEI. CDR3 nucleotides: TGTGCCAGCAGTGAAATTCCAGGGGGCGAGATCAATGAGCAGTTCTTC. Translating gives CASSEIPGGEINEQFF.

The CDR3 loop is CASSDSLDGYNEQFF. The CDR3 nucleotides are TGTGCCAGCAGTGACTCATTAGATGGCTACAATGAGCAGTTCTTC. V usage is TRBV6-4 and J usage is TRBJ2-1; D remains unclear. The ends were cut back, 0 bases at V and 3 bases at J, with 9 bases in the middle. The CDR3 consists of 15 residues. In germline, CDR1 is MRHNA, CDR2 SNTAGT.

This chain uses TRBV4-1 with TRBJ1-2, with 9 bases aligning to TRBD1. V lost 1 base to trimming and J lost 7 bases; unmatched junction nucleotides: 1. Per the germline V gene, CDR1 is MGHRA and CDR2 is YSYEKL. The CDR3 length is 13 residues. CDR3 nucleotide sequence: TGCGCCAGCAGCCAAGTACAGGGGGCTGGCTACACCTTC. It specifies CASSQVQGAGYTF.